The 15 T cell receptor beta chains reported below all come from one sample, sequenced in a study of beta chain features in type 1 diabetes. Every bit of the isolated RNA underwent reverse transcription, so sequencing read expressed TCRB transcripts. Only in-frame clones appear in the TCRdb table, and some are missing; sequencing was by immunoSEQ multiplex PCR. The repertoire holds approximately 150,000 clones, with about 10% as singletons. Specimen: naive CD4+ T cells from blood. Receptors originate from a man aged 18 to 30 in good health.

V and J are TRBV5-1 and TRBJ2-7; 8 nucleotides align to TRBD2. There are 14 residues in the CDR3. Losses at the gene ends were 3 bases for V and 5 bases for J; bases not matched to a gene: 7. CDR1 and CDR2 from the germline V gene are SGHRS and YFSETQ. The CDR3 here is CASSSGGARNEQYF. The CDR3, as DNA: TGCGCCAGCAGCTCCGGGGGGGCTAGGAACGAGCAGTACTTC.

In DNA form, the CDR3 reads TGTGCCAGCAGAGGTAGGGCAGGGGATCAGCCCCAGCATTTT. It is translated as CASRGRAGDQPQHF. V usage is TRBV27 and J usage is TRBJ1-5; a possible D gene is TRBD1 (6 bases). Germline values: CDR1 MNHEY, CDR2 SMNVEV (reference sequence). The CDR3 is 14 residues long. V gave up 6 bases and J gave up 5 bases, with 14 bases separating them.

This clone was counted only a few times. The J gene is TRBJ1-1, the V gene TRBV27; D ambiguous. V lost 8 bases and J lost 7, with 17 bases in between. Germline V gene lookup returns CDR1 MNHEY and CDR2 SMNVEV (reference sequence). The CDR3 runs to 13 residues. The CDR3 spells CASRISAAGEAFF. CDR3 DNA sequence: TGTGCCAGCCGAATTAGTGCAGCGGGTGAAGCTTTCTTT.

This clone was counted only a few times. The chain combines TRBV5-1 with TRBJ2-5; D may be TRBD1 (6 bases). Germline loops: CDR1 SGHRS, CDR2 YFSETQ. The CDR3 runs to 15 residues. Trimming cost V 4 bases and J 1 base, with 14 bases left between them. CDR3 in DNA: TGCGCCAGCAGCCCCGGACAGCTGTTCCAAGAGACCCAGTACTTC. It translates to CASSPGQLFQETQYF. Using reference TRBV5-1 and TRBJ2-5 for the parts outside the CDR3, the full variable domain is KAGVTQTPRYLIKTRGQQVTLSCSPISGHRSVSWYQQTPGQGLQFLFEYFSETQRNKGNFPGRFSGRQFSNSRSEMNVSTLELGDSALYLCASSPGQLFQETQYFGPGTRLLVL.

The rearrangement uses TRBV9 and TRBJ1-2; D not resolved. Trimming left V 0 bases short and J 7 bases short, with 7 bases between. Germline loops: CDR1 SGDLS, CDR2 YYNGEE. The CDR3 is 12 amino acids. The CDR3 DNA sequence: TGTGCCAGCAGCGTAGTGGGAGGTGGCTACACCTTC. Translated: CASSVVGGGYTF.

This clone came up a few times. The chain uses TRBV7-2 and TRBJ1-2; the D is unclear. The CDR3 totals 17 residues. V dropped 2 bases and J dropped 14 bases, with 30 bases sitting between them. The germline V gene encodes CDR1 SGHTA and CDR2 FQGNSA. The chain's CDR3 is CASSLLGGGPGLPTWTF. In nucleotides, the CDR3 is TGTGCCAGCAGCTTATTGGGTGGTGGGCCAGGCCTTCCAACCTGGACCTTC.

V is TRBV28 and J is TRBJ2-7, with 10 bases that match TRBD2. V was clipped by 4 bases and J by 3 bases; unmatched bases: 9. Germline CDR1 and CDR2: MDHEN and SYDVKM. CDR3 size: 16 residues. The CDR3 protein is CASSSPGLAINYEQYF. CDR3 bases: TGTGCCAGCAGTTCCCCGGGACTAGCGATAAACTACGAGCAGTACTTC.

This clone occurred a few times. The chain combines TRBV6-1 with TRBJ2-7, with D perhaps matching TRBD1 (6 bases). The germline V and J ends were trimmed by 11 bases and 4 bases, with 12 bases remaining between them. The CDR3 is 11 amino acids. Germline CDR1 reads MNHNS; CDR2 reads SASEGT. DNA of the CDR3: TGTGCCGGAGGTCAGGGGTACGAGCAGTACTTC. Translation: CAGGQGYEQYF.

This clone was observed at least ten times. The DNA of the CDR3 is TGTGCCTGGAGTATGAAGAGAGCAGATACGCAGTATTTT. Translating it yields CAWSMKRADTQYF. The V call is TRBV30, the J call TRBJ2-3, with D unclear. There are 13 residues in the CDR3. Per germline, CDR1 GTSNPN and CDR2 SVGIG (reference sequence). Trimming took 2 bases from V and 4 from J, leaving 10 bases between them.

This clone was counted only a few times. The V and J genes are TRBV7-2 and TRBJ2-3; 7 positions agree with TRBD2. The V gene end was trimmed by 6 bases and the J gene end by 3 bases; junction bases not matched to a gene: 12. Per germline, CDR1 SGHTA and CDR2 FQGNSA. The CDR3 contains 16 residues. The CDR3 is CASSRRYRGGTDTQYF. The CDR3 DNA follows: TGTGCCAGCAGTCGAAGGTATCGCGGGGGAACAGATACGCAGTATTTT.

The chain is built from TRBV4-3 and TRBJ1-5, with D uncertain. Trimming left V 3 bases short and J 2 bases short, with 11 bases between. The germline V gene encodes CDR1 LGHNA and CDR2 YSLEER. The CDR3 length is 15 residues. Written as DNA, the CDR3 is TGCGCCAGCAGCCAGTCATCTGGAGGCAATCAGCCCCAGCATTTT. Its translation is CASSQSSGGNQPQHF.

The CDR3 DNA is TGTGCCAGCAGAGGGGTGCGGGGGCCCTCCTACGAGCAGTACTTC. Its translation: CASRGVRGPSYEQYF. This chain connects TRBV11-2 to TRBJ2-5, with D perhaps matching TRBD2 (7 bases). The J call may be in error: the DNA end matches TRBJ2-7 better. This CDR3 contains 15 residues. Germline V gives CDR1 SGHAT, CDR2 FQNNGV.

The table lists this clone with a few counts. The chain recombines TRBV6-1 with TRBJ1-4; D is possibly TRBD1 (6 bases). CDR1 and CDR2 from the germline V gene are MNHNS and SASEGT. The CDR3 length is 15 residues. Trimming removed 5 bases at V and 7 bases at J, with 17 bases between. The CDR3 reads CASSPVGGASEKLFF. CDR3 coding DNA: TGTGCCAGCAGTCCCGTCGGGGGGGCAAGTGAAAAACTGTTTTTT.

This clone was found once. The CDR3, as DNA: TGTGCCAGCAAAGCCGGGACAATAGGATTCGGGGCCAACGTCCTGACTTTC. Amino acids: CASKAGTIGFGANVLTF. The genes are TRBV28 and TRBJ2-6, with a tentative D call TRBD1 (6 bases). The CDR3 covers 17 residues. Looked up from germline, CDR1 is MDHEN and CDR2 is SYDVKM. V dropped 7 bases and J dropped 4 bases, with 20 bases sitting between them.

The chain uses TRBV6-5 and TRBJ2-1, with TRBD2 identical over 11 bases. Trimming at V came to 6 bases and at J to 7 bases, leaving 5 bases not matched to a gene. The CDR3 contains 14 residues. Germline assignment: CDR1 MNHEY and CDR2 SVGAGI. CDR3 loop: CASSSTSGGNEQFF. The CDR3 region has the DNA TGTGCCAGCAGCAGCACTAGCGGGGGAAATGAGCAGTTCTTC.